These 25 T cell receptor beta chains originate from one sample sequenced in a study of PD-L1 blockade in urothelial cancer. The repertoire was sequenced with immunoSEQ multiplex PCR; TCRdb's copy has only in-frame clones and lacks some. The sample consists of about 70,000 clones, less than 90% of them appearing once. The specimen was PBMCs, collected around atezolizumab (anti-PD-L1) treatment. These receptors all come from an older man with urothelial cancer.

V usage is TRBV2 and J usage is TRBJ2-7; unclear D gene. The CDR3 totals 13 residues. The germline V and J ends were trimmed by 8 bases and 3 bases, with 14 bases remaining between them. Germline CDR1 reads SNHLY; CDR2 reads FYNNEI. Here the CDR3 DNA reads TGTGCCAGCCTCCTGGCGGCGGACTACGAGCAGTACTTC. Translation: CASLLAADYEQYF.

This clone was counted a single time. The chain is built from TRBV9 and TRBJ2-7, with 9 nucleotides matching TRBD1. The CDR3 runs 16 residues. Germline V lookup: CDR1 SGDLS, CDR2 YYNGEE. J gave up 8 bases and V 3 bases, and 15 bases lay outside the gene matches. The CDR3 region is CASSGDSGTGPLQQYF. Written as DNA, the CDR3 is TGTGCCAGCAGCGGAGATTCAGGGACAGGGCCTCTTCAGCAGTACTTC. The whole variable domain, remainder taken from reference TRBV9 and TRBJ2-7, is DSGVTQTPKHLITATGQRVTLRCSPRSGDLSVYWYQQSLDQGLQFLIQYYNGEERAKGNILERFSAQQFPDLHSELNLSSLELGDSALYFCASSGDSGTGPLQQYFGPGTRLTVT.

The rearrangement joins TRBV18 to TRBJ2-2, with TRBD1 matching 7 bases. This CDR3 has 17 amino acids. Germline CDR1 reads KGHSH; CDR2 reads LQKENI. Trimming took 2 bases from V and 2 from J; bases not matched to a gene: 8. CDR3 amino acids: CASSPNRQGSNTGELFF. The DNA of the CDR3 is TGTGCCAGCTCACCAAACCGACAGGGAAGTAACACCGGGGAGCTGTTTTTT.

CDR3 in amino acids: CASSFRGFNEKLFF. CDR3 nucleotide sequence: TGCGCCAGCAGCTTCAGGGGATTTAATGAAAAACTGTTTTTT. This chain links TRBV5-1 with TRBJ1-4, with a weak D call TRBD1 (6 bases). CDR1 and CDR2 (germline): SGHRS, YFSETQ. The CDR3 is 14 amino acids. Trimming removed 2 bases at V and 4 bases at J, with 9 bases between.

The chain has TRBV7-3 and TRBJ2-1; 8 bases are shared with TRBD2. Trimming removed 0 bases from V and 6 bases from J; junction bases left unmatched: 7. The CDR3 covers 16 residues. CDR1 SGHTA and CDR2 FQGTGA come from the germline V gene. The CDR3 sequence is CASSLTQSGSGNEQFF. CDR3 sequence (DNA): TGTGCCAGCAGCTTAACTCAGAGCGGGAGCGGCAATGAGCAGTTCTTC.

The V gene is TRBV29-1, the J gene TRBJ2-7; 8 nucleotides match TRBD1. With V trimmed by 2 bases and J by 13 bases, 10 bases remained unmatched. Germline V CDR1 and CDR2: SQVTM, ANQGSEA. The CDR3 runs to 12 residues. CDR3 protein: CSVELPTGVYYF. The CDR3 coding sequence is TGCAGCGTTGAACTCCCGACAGGGGTATACTACTTC.

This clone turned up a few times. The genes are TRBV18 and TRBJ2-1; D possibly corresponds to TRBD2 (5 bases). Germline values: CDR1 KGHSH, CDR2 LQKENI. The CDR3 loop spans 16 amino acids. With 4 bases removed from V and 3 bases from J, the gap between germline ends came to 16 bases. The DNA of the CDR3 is TGTGCCAGCTCACTAAACGTCCGTCGGGGCTACAATGAGCAGTTCTTC. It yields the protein CASSLNVRRGYNEQFF.

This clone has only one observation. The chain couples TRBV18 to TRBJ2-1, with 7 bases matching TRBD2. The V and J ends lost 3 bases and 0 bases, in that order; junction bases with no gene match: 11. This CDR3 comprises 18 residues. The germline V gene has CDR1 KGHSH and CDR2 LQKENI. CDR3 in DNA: TGTGCCAGCTCACCCCCGGGACTACCAACGAGCTCCTACAATGAGCAGTTCTTC. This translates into CASSPPGLPTSSYNEQFF.

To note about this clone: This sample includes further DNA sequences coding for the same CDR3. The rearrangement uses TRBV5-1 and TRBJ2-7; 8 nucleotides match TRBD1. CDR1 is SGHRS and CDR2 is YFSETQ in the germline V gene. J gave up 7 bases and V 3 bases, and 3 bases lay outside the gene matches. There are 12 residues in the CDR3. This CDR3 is CASSSGDREQYF. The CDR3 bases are TGCGCCAGCAGCTCAGGGGACAGGGAGCAGTACTTC.

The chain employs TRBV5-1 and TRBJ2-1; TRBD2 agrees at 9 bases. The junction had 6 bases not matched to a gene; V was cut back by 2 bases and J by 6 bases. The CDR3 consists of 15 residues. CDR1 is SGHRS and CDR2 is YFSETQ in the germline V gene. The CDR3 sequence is CASSLVLAGTNEQFF. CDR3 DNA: TGCGCCAGCAGCTTAGTGCTAGCGGGAACCAATGAGCAGTTCTTC.

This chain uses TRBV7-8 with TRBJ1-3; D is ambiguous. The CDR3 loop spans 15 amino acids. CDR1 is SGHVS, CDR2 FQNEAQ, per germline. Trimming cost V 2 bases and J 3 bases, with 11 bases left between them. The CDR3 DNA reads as TGTGCCAGCAGCTTAAACGGAGGAATTGGAAACACCATATATTTT. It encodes CASSLNGGIGNTIYF.

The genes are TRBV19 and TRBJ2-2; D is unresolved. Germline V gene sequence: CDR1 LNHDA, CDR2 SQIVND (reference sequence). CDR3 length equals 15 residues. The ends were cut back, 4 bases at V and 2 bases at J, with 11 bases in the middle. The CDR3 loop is CASSTLGSNTGELFF. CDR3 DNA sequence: TGTGCCAGTAGTACCCTCGGGTCCAACACCGGGGAGCTGTTTTTT. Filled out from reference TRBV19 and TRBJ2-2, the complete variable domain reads DGGITQSPKYLFRKEGQNVTLSCEQNLNHDAMYWYRQDPGQGLRLIYYSQIVNDFQKGDIAEGYSVSREKKESFPLTVTSAQKNPTAFYLCASSTLGSNTGELFFGEGSRLTVL.

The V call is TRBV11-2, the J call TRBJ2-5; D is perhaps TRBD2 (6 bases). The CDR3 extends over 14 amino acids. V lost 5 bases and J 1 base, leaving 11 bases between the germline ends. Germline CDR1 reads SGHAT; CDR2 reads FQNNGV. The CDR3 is CASSLRRVQETQYF. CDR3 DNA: TGTGCCAGCAGCCTTCGGAGGGTCCAAGAGACCCAGTACTTC.

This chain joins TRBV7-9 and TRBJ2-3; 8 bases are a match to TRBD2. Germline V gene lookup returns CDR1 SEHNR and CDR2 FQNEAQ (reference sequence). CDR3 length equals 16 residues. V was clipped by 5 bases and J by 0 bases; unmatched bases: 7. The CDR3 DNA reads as TGTGCCAGCAGCCCGACTAGCGCTGCTAGCACAGATACGCAGTATTTT. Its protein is CASSPTSAASTDTQYF.

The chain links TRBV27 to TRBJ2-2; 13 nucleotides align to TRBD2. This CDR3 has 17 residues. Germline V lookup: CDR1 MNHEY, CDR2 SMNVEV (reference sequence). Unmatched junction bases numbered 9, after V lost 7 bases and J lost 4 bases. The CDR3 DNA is TGTGCCAGCAAGGTCCTAGGACTAGCGGGAGCCACCGGGGAGCTGTTTTTT. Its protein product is CASKVLGLAGATGELFF.

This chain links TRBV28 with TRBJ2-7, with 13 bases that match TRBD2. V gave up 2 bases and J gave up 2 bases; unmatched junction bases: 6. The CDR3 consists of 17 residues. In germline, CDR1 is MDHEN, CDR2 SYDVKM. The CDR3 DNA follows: TGTGCCAGCAGTTTAACCCCCGGGACTAGCGGGGCCTACGAGCAGTACTTC. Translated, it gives CASSLTPGTSGAYEQYF.

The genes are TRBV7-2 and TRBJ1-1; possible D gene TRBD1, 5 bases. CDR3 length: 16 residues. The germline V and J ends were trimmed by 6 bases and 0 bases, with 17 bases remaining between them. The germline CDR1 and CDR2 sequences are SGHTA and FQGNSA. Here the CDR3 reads CASRGGGNRMNTEAFF. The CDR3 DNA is TGTGCCAGCAGAGGAGGAGGGAACAGGATGAACACTGAAGCTTTCTTT.

In DNA, the CDR3 is TGTGCCAGCAGCATCCGACAGAGCACCGGGGAGCTGTTTTTT. Amino acids: CASSIRQSTGELFF. The V call is TRBV9, the J call TRBJ2-2, with D possibly matching TRBD1 (5 bases). There are 14 residues in the CDR3. Per germline, CDR1 SGDLS and CDR2 YYNGEE. The V gene lost 4 bases and the J gene lost 4 bases, with 11 bases spanning the gap.

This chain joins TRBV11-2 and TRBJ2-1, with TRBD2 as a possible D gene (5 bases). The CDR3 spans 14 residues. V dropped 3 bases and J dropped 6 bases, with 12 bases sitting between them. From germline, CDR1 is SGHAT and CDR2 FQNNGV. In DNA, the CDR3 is TGTGCCAGCAGCTTGACTGAAGGAGGCAATGAGCAGTTCTTC. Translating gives CASSLTEGGNEQFF.

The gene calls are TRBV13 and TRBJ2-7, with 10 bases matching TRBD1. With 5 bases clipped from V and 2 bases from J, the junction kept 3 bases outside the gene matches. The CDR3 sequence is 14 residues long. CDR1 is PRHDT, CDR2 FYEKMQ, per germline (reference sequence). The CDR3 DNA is TGTGCCAGCAGCGCAGGACAGGGGGCCTACGAGCAGTACTTC. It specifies CASSAGQGAYEQYF. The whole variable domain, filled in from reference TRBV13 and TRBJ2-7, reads AAGVIQSPRHLIKEKRETATLKCYPIPRHDTVYWYQQGPGQDPQFLISFYEKMQSDKGSIPDRFSAQQFSDYHSELNMSSLELGDSALYFCASSAGQGAYEQYFGPGTRLTVT.

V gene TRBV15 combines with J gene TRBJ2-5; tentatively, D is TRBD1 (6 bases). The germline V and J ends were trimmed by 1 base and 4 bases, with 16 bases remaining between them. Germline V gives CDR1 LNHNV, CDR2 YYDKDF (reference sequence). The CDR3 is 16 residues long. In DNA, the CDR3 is TGTGCCACCAGCAGAGGTGAACCAGGGGCAGGAGAGACCCAGTACTTC. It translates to CATSRGEPGAGETQYF.

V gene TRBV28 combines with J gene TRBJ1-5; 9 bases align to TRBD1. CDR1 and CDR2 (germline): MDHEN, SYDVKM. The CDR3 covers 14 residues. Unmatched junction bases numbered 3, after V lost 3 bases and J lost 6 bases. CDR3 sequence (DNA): TGTGCCAGCAGTTTGGGACAGGGTCGTCAGCCCCAGCATTTT. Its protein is CASSLGQGRQPQHF.

The CDR3 nucleotides are TGTGCCAGCAGCTTATACAGGGCGGGTGTCGAGACCCAGTACTTC. As protein: CASSLYRAGVETQYF. The chain couples TRBV5-4 to TRBJ2-5; D may be TRBD1 (6 bases). The CDR3 is made up of 15 amino acids. Germline CDR1 is SGHNT and CDR2 is YYREEE (reference sequence). V was clipped by 2 bases and J by 5 bases, with 16 bases between them.

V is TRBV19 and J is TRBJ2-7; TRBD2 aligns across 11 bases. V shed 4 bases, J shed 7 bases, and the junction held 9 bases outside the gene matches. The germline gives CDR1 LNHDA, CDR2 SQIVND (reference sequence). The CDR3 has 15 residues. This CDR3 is CASSTGTSGLWEQYF. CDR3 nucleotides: TGTGCCAGTAGTACTGGGACTAGCGGCCTCTGGGAGCAGTACTTC. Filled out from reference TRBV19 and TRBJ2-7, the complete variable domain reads DGGITQSPKYLFRKEGQNVTLSCEQNLNHDAMYWYRQDPGQGLRLIYYSQIVNDFQKGDIAEGYSVSREKKESFPLTVTSAQKNPTAFYLCASSTGTSGLWEQYFGPGTRLTVT.

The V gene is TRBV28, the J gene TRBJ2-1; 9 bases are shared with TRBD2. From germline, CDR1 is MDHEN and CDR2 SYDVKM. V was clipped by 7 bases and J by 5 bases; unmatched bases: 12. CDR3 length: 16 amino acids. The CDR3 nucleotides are TGTGCCAGCATCCCTCCCCAGGGACTAGCTAACAATGAGCAGTTCTTC. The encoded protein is CASIPPQGLANNEQFF. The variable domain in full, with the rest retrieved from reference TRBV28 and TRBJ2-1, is DVKVTQSSRYLVKRTGEKVFLECVQDMDHENMFWYRQDPGLGLRLIYFSYDVKMKEKGDIPEGYSVSREKKERFSLILESASTNQTSMYLCASIPPQGLANNEQFFGPGTRLTVL.